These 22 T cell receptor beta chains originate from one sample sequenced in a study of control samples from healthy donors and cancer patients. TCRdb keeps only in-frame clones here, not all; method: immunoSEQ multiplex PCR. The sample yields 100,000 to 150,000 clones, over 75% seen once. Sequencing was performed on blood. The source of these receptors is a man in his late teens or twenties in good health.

The CDR3 sequence is CASSFQETQYF. CDR3 DNA sequence: TGTGCCAGCAGTTTCCAAGAGACCCAGTACTTC. The chain uses TRBV12-3 or TRBV12-4 and TRBJ2-5; D gene uncertain. The CDR3 is 11 amino acids. V was pared by 3 bases and J by 1 base, with 0 bases between.

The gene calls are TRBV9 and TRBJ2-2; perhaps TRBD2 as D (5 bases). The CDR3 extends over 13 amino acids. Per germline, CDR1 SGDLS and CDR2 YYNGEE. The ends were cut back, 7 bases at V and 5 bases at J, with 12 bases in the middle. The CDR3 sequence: CASQSGLTGELFF. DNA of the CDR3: TGTGCCAGCCAGAGCGGATTAACCGGGGAGCTGTTTTTT.

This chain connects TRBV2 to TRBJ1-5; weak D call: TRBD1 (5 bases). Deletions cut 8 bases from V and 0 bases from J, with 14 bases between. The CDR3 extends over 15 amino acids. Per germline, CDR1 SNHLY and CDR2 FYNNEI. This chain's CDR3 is CASRSGTVSNQPQHF. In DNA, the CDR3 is TGTGCCAGCCGATCCGGGACCGTTAGCAATCAGCCCCAGCATTTT. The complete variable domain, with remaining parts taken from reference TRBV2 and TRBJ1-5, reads EPEVTQTPSHQVTQMGQEVILRCVPISNHLYFYWYRQILGQKVEFLVSFYNNEISEKSEIFDDQFSVERPDGSNFTLKIRSTKLEDSAMYFCASRSGTVSNQPQHFGDGTRLSIL.

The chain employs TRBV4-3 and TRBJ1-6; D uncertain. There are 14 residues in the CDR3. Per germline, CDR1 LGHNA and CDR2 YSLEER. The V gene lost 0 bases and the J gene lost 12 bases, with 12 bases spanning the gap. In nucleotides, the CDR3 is TGCGCCAGCAGCCAAGATGAGAGCAGAGGACCCCTCCACTTT. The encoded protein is CASSQDESRGPLHF.

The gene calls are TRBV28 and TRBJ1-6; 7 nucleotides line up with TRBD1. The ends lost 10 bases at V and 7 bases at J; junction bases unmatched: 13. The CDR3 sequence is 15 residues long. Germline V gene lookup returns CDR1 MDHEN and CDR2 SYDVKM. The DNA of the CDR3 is TGTGCCACATACCTAACCGGGACAGAGAATTCACCCCTCCACTTT. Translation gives CATYLTGTENSPLHF.

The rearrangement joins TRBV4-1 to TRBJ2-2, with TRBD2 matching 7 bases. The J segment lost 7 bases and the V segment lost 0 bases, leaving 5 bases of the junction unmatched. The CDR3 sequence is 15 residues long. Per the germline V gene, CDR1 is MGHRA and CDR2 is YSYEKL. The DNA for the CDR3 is TGCGCCAGCAGCCAAGAAACTAGCGCCGGCGGGGAGCTGTTTTTT. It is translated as CASSQETSAGGELFF.

The CDR3 region is CASTETGKSNQPQHF. CDR3 nucleotide sequence: TGTGCCAGCACAGAAACAGGGAAGAGCAATCAGCCCCAGCATTTT. This chain connects TRBV28 to TRBJ1-5; possible D gene TRBD1, 6 bases. This CDR3 comprises 15 residues. Germline-derived CDR1 and CDR2 are MDHEN and SYDVKM. V lost 7 bases to trimming and J lost 1 base, with 14 bases between them.

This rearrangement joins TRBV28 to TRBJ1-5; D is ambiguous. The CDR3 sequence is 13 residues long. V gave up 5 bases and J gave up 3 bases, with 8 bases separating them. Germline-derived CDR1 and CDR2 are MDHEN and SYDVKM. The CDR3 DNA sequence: TGTGCCAGCAGTGGGCAGGACAATCAGCCCCAGCATTTT. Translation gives CASSGQDNQPQHF. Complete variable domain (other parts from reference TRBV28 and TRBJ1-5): DVKVTQSSRYLVKRTGEKVFLECVQDMDHENMFWYRQDPGLGLRLIYFSYDVKMKEKGDIPEGYSVSREKKERFSLILESASTNQTSMYLCASSGQDNQPQHFGDGTRLSIL.

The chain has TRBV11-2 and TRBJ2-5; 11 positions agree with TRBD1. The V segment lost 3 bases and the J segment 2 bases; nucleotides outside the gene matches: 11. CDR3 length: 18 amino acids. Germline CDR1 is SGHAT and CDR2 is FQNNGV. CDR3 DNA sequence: TGTGCCAGCAGCTTTTCGTCCGGTCGGGACAGGGGGCAAGAGACCCAGTACTTC. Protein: CASSFSSGRDRGQETQYF. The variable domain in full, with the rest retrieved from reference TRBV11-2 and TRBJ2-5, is EAGVAQSPRYKIIEKRQSVAFWCNPISGHATLYWYQQILGQGPKLLIQFQNNGVVDDSQLPKDRFSAERLKGVDSTLKIQPAKLEDSAVYLCASSFSSGRDRGQETQYFGPGTRLLVL.

The CDR3 sequence is CASSLVWGGSGDSNEQFF. Here the CDR3 DNA reads TGTGCCAGCAGCTTAGTTTGGGGAGGGAGCGGCGATAGCAATGAGCAGTTCTTC. The rearrangement uses TRBV11-2 and TRBJ2-1; 7 positions agree with TRBD2. The V gene end was trimmed by 1 base and the J gene end by 6 bases; junction bases not matched to a gene: 15. CDR3 length: 18 residues. Germline V lookup: CDR1 SGHAT, CDR2 FQNNGV.

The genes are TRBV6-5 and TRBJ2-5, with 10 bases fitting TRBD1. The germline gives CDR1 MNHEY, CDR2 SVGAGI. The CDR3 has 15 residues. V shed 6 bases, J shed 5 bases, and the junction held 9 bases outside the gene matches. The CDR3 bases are TGTGCCAGCAGACAAGACAGGGGGCGCTTGGAGACCCAGTACTTC. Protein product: CASRQDRGRLETQYF.

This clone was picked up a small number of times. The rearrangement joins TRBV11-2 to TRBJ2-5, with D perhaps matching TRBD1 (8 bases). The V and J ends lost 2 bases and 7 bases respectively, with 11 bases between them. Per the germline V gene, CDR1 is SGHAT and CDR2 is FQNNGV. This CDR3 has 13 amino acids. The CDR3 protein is CASSLTGGGTQYF. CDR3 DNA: TGTGCCAGCAGCTTAACAGGGGGGGGGACCCAGTACTTC.

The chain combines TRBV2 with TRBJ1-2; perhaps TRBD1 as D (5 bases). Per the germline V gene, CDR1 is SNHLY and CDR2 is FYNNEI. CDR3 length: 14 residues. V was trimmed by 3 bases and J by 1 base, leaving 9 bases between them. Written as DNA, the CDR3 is TGTGCCAGCAGTGACTTGACAGATAACTATGGCTACACCTTC. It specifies CASSDLTDNYGYTF.

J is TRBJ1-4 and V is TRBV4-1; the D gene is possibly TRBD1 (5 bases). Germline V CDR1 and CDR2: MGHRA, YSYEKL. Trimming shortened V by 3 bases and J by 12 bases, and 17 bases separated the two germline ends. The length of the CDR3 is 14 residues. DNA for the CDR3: TGCGCCAGCAGCCAGGCCAATTCGGACACGGAACTGTTTTTT. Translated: CASSQANSDTELFF.

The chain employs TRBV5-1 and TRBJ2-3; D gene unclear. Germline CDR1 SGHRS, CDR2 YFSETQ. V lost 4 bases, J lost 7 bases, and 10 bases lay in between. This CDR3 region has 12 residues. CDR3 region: CASSPKGHTQYF. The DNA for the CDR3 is TGCGCCAGCAGCCCGAAGGGCCATACGCAGTATTTT.

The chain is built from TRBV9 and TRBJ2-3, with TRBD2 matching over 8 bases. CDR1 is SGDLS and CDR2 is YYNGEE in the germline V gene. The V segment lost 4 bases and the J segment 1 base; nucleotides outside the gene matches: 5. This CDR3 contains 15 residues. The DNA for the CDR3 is TGTGCCAGCAGCCCCTATAGCGGGGGCACAGATACGCAGTATTTT. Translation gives CASSPYSGGTDTQYF.

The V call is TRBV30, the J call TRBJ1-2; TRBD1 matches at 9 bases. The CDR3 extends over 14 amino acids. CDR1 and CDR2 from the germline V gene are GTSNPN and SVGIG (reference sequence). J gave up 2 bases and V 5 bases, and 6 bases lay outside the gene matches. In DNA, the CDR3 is TGTGCCTGGGGACGGGGGACAGGGAACTATGGCTACACCTTC. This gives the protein CAWGRGTGNYGYTF.

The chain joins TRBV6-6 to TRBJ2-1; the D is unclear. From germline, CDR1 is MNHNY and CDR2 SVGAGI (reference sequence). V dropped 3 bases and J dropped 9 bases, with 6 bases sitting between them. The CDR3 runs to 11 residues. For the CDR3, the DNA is TGTGCCAGCAGTTATATCCTTGAGCAGTTCTTC. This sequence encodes CASSYILEQFF.

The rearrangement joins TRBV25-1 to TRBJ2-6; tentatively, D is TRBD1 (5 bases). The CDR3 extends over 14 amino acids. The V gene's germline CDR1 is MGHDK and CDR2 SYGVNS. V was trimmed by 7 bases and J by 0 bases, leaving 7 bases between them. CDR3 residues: CASTDSSGANVLTF. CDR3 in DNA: TGTGCCAGCACCGACAGCTCTGGGGCCAACGTCCTGACTTTC. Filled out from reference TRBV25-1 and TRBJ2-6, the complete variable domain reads EADIYQTPRYLVIGTGKKITLECSQTMGHDKMYWYQQDPGMELHLIHYSYGVNSTEKGDLSSESTVSRIRTEHFPLTLESARPSHTSQYLCASTDSSGANVLTFGAGSRLTVL.

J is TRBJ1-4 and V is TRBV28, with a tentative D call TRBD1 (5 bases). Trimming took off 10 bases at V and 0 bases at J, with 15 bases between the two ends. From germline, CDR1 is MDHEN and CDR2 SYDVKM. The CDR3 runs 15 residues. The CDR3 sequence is CATGATAATNEKLFF. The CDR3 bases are TGTGCCACCGGGGCTACGGCTGCAACTAATGAAAAACTGTTTTTT.

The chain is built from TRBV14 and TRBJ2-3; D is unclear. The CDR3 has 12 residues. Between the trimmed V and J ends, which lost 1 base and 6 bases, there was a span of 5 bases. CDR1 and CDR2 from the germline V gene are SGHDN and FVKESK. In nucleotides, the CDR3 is TGTGCCAGCAGCCAAGTATCGGATACGCAGTATTTT. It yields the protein CASSQVSDTQYF.

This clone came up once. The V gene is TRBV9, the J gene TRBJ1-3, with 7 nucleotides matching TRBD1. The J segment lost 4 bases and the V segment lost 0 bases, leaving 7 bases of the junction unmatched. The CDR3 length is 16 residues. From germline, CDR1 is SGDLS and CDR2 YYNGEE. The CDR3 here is CASSVGHQGDGNTIYF. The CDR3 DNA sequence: TGTGCCAGCAGCGTAGGGCATCAGGGGGACGGAAACACCATATATTTT.